This T cell receptor beta chain was sequenced during a study of early T cells in non-severe SARS-CoV-2 infection. General study findings and limits: Matching results from VDJdb favored anti-spike CD8 responses, leaving private and CD4 specificities undetected.

On this clonotype: Its antigen is undetermined.

As part of library construction, unique molecular identifiers were attached to individual cDNA molecules. Using its own MiXCR run on the 5' RACE reads, TCRdb lists one record per CDR3 protein. The data hold around 50,000 distinct CDR3 sequences, with around 10% observed a single time. This clonotype originated in an adult who was a healthcare worker with PCR-confirmed SARS-CoV-2 infection or an uninfected control (not recorded which). What was sequenced was whole blood.

Here the CDR3 reads CASSLRRTPTGELFF. The CDR3 nucleotides read TGTGCCAGCAGTTTACGGCGAACCCCCACCGGGGAGCTGTTTTTT. V usage is TRBV28 and J usage is TRBJ2-2; D is uncertain. Germline assignment: CDR1 MDHEN and CDR2 SYDVKM. The V gene lost 2 bases and the J gene lost 4 bases, with 11 bases spanning the gap. The CDR3 has 15 residues.